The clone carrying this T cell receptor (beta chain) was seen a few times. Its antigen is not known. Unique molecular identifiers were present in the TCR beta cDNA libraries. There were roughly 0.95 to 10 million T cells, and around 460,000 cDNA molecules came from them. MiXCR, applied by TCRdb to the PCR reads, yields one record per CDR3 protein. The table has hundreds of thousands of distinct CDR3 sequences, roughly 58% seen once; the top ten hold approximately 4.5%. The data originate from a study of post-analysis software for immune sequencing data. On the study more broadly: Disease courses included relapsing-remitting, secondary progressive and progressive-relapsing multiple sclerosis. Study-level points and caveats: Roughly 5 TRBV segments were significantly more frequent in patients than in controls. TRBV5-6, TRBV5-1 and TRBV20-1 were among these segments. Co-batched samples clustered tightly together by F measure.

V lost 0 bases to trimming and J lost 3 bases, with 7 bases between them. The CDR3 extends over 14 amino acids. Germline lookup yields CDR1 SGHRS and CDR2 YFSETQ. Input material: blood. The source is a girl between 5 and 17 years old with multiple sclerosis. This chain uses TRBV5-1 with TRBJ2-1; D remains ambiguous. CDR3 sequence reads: CASSLDVSYNEQFF. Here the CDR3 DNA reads TGCGCCAGCAGCTTGGATGTAAGCTACAATGAGCAGTTCTTC.